These 17 T cell receptor beta chains were sequenced from one sample in a study of blood T cell repertoires in COVID-19. Assay used: immunoSEQ multiplex PCR; TCRdb lists only in-frame clones, some missing. The repertoire holds about 170,000 clones, with 80% to 85% as singletons. Input material: peripheral blood. These receptors came from a woman aged 65 to 85 with COVID-19, enrolled during active disease.

The genes are TRBV10-3 and TRBJ2-5, with TRBD2 matching over 7 bases. This CDR3 is 14 amino acids long. After removal of 6 bases from V and 5 bases from J, the junction contained 9 bases not matched to a gene. Germline CDR1 is ENHRY and CDR2 is SYGVKD. CDR3 protein: CAISGGGARETQYF. CDR3 DNA sequence: TGTGCCATCAGCGGGGGAGGGGCTAGGGAGACCCAGTACTTC.

The V and J genes are TRBV11-2 and TRBJ2-4, with D tentatively TRBD2 (5 bases). The CDR3 is 16 amino acids. V lost 5 bases and J lost 0, with 14 bases in between. Germline V gives CDR1 SGHAT, CDR2 FQNNGV. The CDR3, as DNA: TGTGCCAGCAGCGTACCGTCGAGGGTAGCCAAAAACATTCAGTACTTC. Translation gives CASSVPSRVAKNIQYF.

This clone came up a few times. The chain couples TRBV28 to TRBJ1-1, with D possibly being TRBD1 (6 bases). V lost 7 bases to trimming and J lost 1 base, with 10 bases between them. This CDR3 has 13 residues. Germline lookup yields CDR1 MDHEN and CDR2 SYDVKM. The CDR3 sequence: CASNREGNTEAFF. The CDR3 DNA reads TGTGCCAGCAACAGGGAGGGGAACACTGAAGCTTTCTTT.

The genes are TRBV2 and TRBJ1-5; 9 nucleotides agree with TRBD1. Germline-derived CDR1 and CDR2 are SNHLY and FYNNEI. Trimming removed 7 bases from V and 5 bases from J; junction bases left unmatched: 21. The CDR3 is 19 amino acids. The CDR3 sequence: CASTFTKLGQGNNDQPQHF. DNA of the CDR3: TGTGCCAGCACCTTCACCAAGCTCGGACAGGGGAATAACGATCAGCCCCAGCATTTT.

The chain links TRBV7-9 to TRBJ1-2, with a tentative D call TRBD1 (5 bases). CDR3 length equals 12 residues. Germline-derived CDR1 and CDR2 are SEHNR and FQNEAQ (reference sequence). The CDR3 region has the DNA TGTGTTGGGCAGGGAGGAAACTATGGCTACACCTTC. Amino acids: CVGQGGNYGYTF.

The rearrangement joins TRBV19 to TRBJ2-1; unclear D gene. V was pared by 3 bases and J by 0 bases, with 15 bases between. Germline CDR1 and CDR2: LNHDA and SQIVND (reference sequence). This CDR3 contains 17 residues. For the CDR3, the DNA is TGTGCCAGTAGTATCGCTAGAATGCCTCGCTCCTACAATGAGCAGTTCTTC. Translated, it gives CASSIARMPRSYNEQFF. The whole variable domain, filled in from reference TRBV19 and TRBJ2-1, reads DGGITQSPKYLFRKEGQNVTLSCEQNLNHDAMYWYRQDPGQGLRLIYYSQIVNDFQKGDIAEGYSVSREKKESFPLTVTSAQKNPTAFYLCASSIARMPRSYNEQFFGPGTRLTVL.

The V call is TRBV10-1, the J call TRBJ1-1, with a tentative D call TRBD1 (5 bases). CDR3 length equals 16 residues. The V and J ends lost 0 bases and 1 base respectively, with 12 bases between them. Germline values: CDR1 WNHNN, CDR2 SYGVQD (reference sequence). For the CDR3, the DNA is TGCGCCAGCAGTGAGTCTGGGGCTTCTAGGAACACTGAAGCTTTCTTT. It codes for CASSESGASRNTEAFF.

The chain recombines TRBV10-3 with TRBJ2-3; TRBD2 agrees at 7 bases. The V and J ends lost 0 bases and 2 bases, in that order; junction bases with no gene match: 5. Germline V CDR1 and CDR2: ENHRY, SYGVKD. This CDR3 is built from 16 residues. CDR3 amino acids: CAISESASGNTDTQYF. In DNA, the CDR3 is TGTGCCATCAGTGAGTCGGCTAGCGGTAACACAGATACGCAGTATTTT.

This chain joins TRBV3-1 (or the pseudogene TRBV3-2) and TRBJ1-5; D call uncertain. Germline V lookup: CDR1 LGHDT, CDR2 YNNKEL (reference sequence). The length of the CDR3 is 15 residues. The V gene lost 1 base and the J gene lost 7 bases, with 14 bases spanning the gap. CDR3: CASSQVLGPGQPQHF. Written as DNA, the CDR3 is TGTGCCAGCAGCCAAGTTCTAGGCCCCGGACAGCCCCAGCATTTT.

The chain joins TRBV3-1 (or the pseudogene TRBV3-2) to TRBJ1-6; 9 bases fit TRBD1. The CDR3 contains 16 residues. V lost 4 bases, J lost 3 bases, and 4 bases stayed unmatched. CDR1 and CDR2 from the germline V gene are LGHDT and YNNKEL (reference sequence). The CDR3 coding sequence is TGTGCCAGCAGCCGGGGACAGGGCCGCTATAATTCACCCCTCCACTTT. Protein sequence: CASSRGQGRYNSPLHF.

The V call is TRBV5-6, the J call TRBJ2-2, with 10 bases matching TRBD1. Losses at the gene ends were 4 bases for V and 7 bases for J; bases not matched to a gene: 7. The CDR3 runs to 15 residues. Germline CDR1 and CDR2: SGHDT and YYEEEE. The chain's CDR3 is CASSPGTGVSGELFF. In nucleotides, the CDR3 is TGTGCCAGCAGCCCCGGGACAGGGGTGAGCGGGGAGCTGTTTTTT. Full variable domain (outside the CDR3, taken from reference TRBV5-6 and TRBJ2-2): DAGVTQSPTHLIKTRGQQVTLRCSPKSGHDTVSWYQQALGQGPQFIFQYYEEEERQRGNFPDRFSGHQFPNYSSELNVNALLLGDSALYLCASSPGTGVSGELFFGEGSRLTVL.

The V call is TRBV5-1, the J call TRBJ2-1; 8 bases agree with TRBD2. J lost 7 bases, V lost 0 bases, and 9 bases had no gene match. The length of the CDR3 is 16 residues. Germline-derived CDR1 and CDR2 are SGHRS and YFSETQ. The CDR3 spells CASSLAAGTRGNEQFF. CDR3 DNA: TGCGCCAGCAGCTTGGCGGCGGGGACTAGGGGTAATGAGCAGTTCTTC. Full variable domain (rest looked up from reference TRBV5-1 and TRBJ2-1): KAGVTQTPRYLIKTRGQQVTLSCSPISGHRSVSWYQQTPGQGLQFLFEYFSETQRNKGNFPGRFSGRQFSNSRSEMNVSTLELGDSALYLCASSLAAGTRGNEQFFGPGTRLTVL.

V is TRBV9 and J is TRBJ1-1, with TRBD1 as a possible D gene (5 bases). Germline CDR1 reads SGDLS; CDR2 reads YYNGEE. The CDR3 length is 15 residues. Trimming removed 3 bases from V and 6 bases from J, with 18 bases in between. The CDR3, as DNA: TGTGCCAGCAGCGCGGGGGGTCCGTGGGACGCTGAAGCTTTCTTT. Its protein is CASSAGGPWDAEAFF.

The sample holds one count of this clone. This chain links TRBV2 with TRBJ1-5; no definite D call. The V end was cut by 11 bases, the J end by 3 bases, with 14 bases between. CDR1 SNHLY and CDR2 FYNNEI come from the germline V gene. There are 13 residues in the CDR3. The CDR3 loop is CAFGVEANQPQHF. CDR3 in DNA: TGTGCCTTTGGGGTGGAGGCCAATCAGCCCCAGCATTTT.

V is TRBV7-8 and J is TRBJ2-1; TRBD2 agrees at 10 bases. Losses at the gene ends were 5 bases for V and 0 bases for J; bases not matched to a gene: 4. The CDR3 is made up of 16 amino acids. In germline, CDR1 is SGHVS, CDR2 FQNEAQ. The DNA for the CDR3 is TGTGCCAGCAGCGCCCGGACTAGCGGCTCCTACAATGAGCAGTTCTTC. Translation gives CASSARTSGSYNEQFF.

This chain links TRBV24-1 with TRBJ2-5; maybe TRBD1 (6 bases). V was clipped by 4 bases and J by 2 bases, with 13 bases between them. This CDR3 region has 15 residues. Germline lookup yields CDR1 KGHDR and CDR2 SFDVKD. CDR3 nucleotide sequence: TGTGCCACCAGTGACCTCCACAGGGAGCAAGAGACCCAGTACTTC. Translating gives CATSDLHREQETQYF.

CDR3 DNA sequence: TGTGCCAGCAGCCAGACAAGTCACACTGAAGCTTTCTTT. It encodes CASSQTSHTEAFF. The chain combines TRBV3-1 (or the pseudogene TRBV3-2) with TRBJ1-1, with D unresolved. Germline CDR1 is LGHDT and CDR2 is YNNKEL (reference sequence). V dropped 3 bases and J dropped 3 bases, with 8 bases sitting between them. CDR3 length: 13 amino acids.